This T cell receptor (beta chain) was observed in a study of shared clonotypes between healthy human individuals. Study outcomes and limitations: What naive subsets generally showed was a larger estimated richness than memory subsets showed.

It was across several immunoSEQ plates that each subset's genomic DNA was evenly split. Using immunoSEQ multiplex PCR, the repertoire was profiled, and TCRdb retains in-frame clones only, with some absent. The data contain some 2,000,000 clones, approximately 95% of them singletons. In germline, CDR1 is PRHDT, CDR2 FYEKMQ (reference sequence). This CDR3 has 17 amino acids. V was clipped by 0 bases and J by 5 bases; unmatched bases: 9. CD8 cells regarded as naive lacked CD45RO, were positively chosen for CCR7, and omitted terminally differentiated effector memory CD45RA+ cells. All the donors were Caucasian adults who lived in Nashville, Tennessee. Note on this clone: As yet, its antigen is unknown.

The sequenced sample consisted of naive CD8+ T cells sorted from blood. The sequence came from a man aged 18 to 30 in good health. The chain joins TRBV13 to TRBJ2-3; 9 nucleotides match TRBD2. CDR3 DNA sequence: TGTGCCAGCAGCTTAGGCCCGGCGGGGGGGCCGTTAGATACGCAGTATTTT. Its protein product is CASSLGPAGGPLDTQYF.